This passage covers 21 T cell receptor beta chains from one sample sequenced in a study of T cell responses to AZD1222 COVID-19 vaccine. Generated by immunoSEQ multiplex PCR, the TCRdb table keeps only in-frame clones and is missing some. This table holds approximately 110,000 clones, around 85% found once. The sample was peripheral blood, taken 28 days after the second AZD1222 dose. The receptors originated from an adult who received the AZD1222 COVID-19 vaccine.

The chain links TRBV11-3 to TRBJ2-7; D call uncertain. Trimming took 5 bases from V and 2 from J, leaving 10 bases between them. In germline, CDR1 is SGHNT, CDR2 YENEEA. The CDR3 is 13 residues long. In DNA, the CDR3 is TGTGCCAGCAGCAGGGCAGGAACCTACGAGCAGTACTTC. Translation gives CASSRAGTYEQYF.

The chain joins TRBV30 to TRBJ1-1; D unresolved. Trimming cost V 3 bases and J 0 bases, with 5 bases left between them. The CDR3 length is 12 residues. Germline CDR1 reads GTSNPN; CDR2 reads SVGIG (reference sequence). This CDR3 reads CAWSGMNTEAFF. CDR3 coding DNA: TGTGCCTGGAGCGGAATGAACACTGAAGCTTTCTTT.

This chain links TRBV5-1 with TRBJ2-5; D is unclear. V was clipped by 5 bases and J by 3 bases, with 8 bases between them. The CDR3 is 12 amino acids. Per germline, CDR1 SGHRS and CDR2 YFSETQ. CDR3 residues: CASRFREETQYF. The CDR3 DNA reads as TGCGCCAGCAGATTCAGAGAAGAGACCCAGTACTTC.

This chain connects TRBV12-3 or TRBV12-4 to TRBJ1-3; D is unclear. The V and J ends lost 0 bases and 8 bases respectively, with 5 bases between them. The CDR3 is made up of 12 amino acids. CDR3 sequence: CASSLASDTIYF. The CDR3 coding sequence is TGTGCCAGCAGTTTAGCGTCAGACACCATATATTTT.

The chain combines TRBV7-2 with TRBJ2-5; D remains unclear. CDR1 is SGHTA and CDR2 is FQGNSA in the germline V gene. V was pared by 1 base and J by 2 bases, with 14 bases between. CDR3 length: 16 amino acids. CDR3 nucleotide sequence: TGTGCCAGCAGCTTAGGTCAAGGAATTAGGCAAGAGACCCAGTACTTC. It encodes CASSLGQGIRQETQYF.

The chain recombines TRBV29-1 with TRBJ1-1, with TRBD1 matching over 9 bases. This CDR3 is 13 amino acids long. Trimming took 3 bases from V and 7 from J; bases not matched to a gene: 6. The germline V gene has CDR1 SQVTM and CDR2 ANQGSEA. Here the CDR3 DNA reads TGCAGCGTTGATGGACAGGGGATGGGTGAAGCTTTCTTT. It yields the protein CSVDGQGMGEAFF.

This clone was seen only once. V usage is TRBV30 and J usage is TRBJ1-1; D is unclear. The germline V gene has CDR1 GTSNPN and CDR2 SVGIG (reference sequence). Deletions cut 2 bases from V and 1 base from J, with 14 bases between. This CDR3 contains 15 residues. This chain's CDR3 is CAWSPGSFPNTEAFF. DNA for the CDR3: TGTGCCTGGAGTCCCGGATCCTTTCCGAACACTGAAGCTTTCTTT. The full variable domain, its missing parts supplied by reference TRBV30 and TRBJ1-1, is SQTIHQWPATLVQPVGSPLSLECTVEGTSNPNLYWYRQAAGRGLQLLFYSVGIGQISSEVPQNLSASRPQDRQFILSSKKLLLSDSGFYLCAWSPGSFPNTEAFFGQGTRLTVV.

This chain uses TRBV11-2 with TRBJ1-1; perhaps TRBD1 as D (5 bases). The V gene lost 3 bases and the J gene lost 5 bases, with 13 bases spanning the gap. Germline V lookup: CDR1 SGHAT, CDR2 FQNNGV. CDR3 size: 14 residues. CDR3 coding DNA: TGTGCCAGCAGCTTCAGGCCCGGGGGGACTGAAGCTTTCTTT. It specifies CASSFRPGGTEAFF.

V and J are TRBV9 and TRBJ2-7; D unresolved. Trimming pared 0 bases from V and 3 bases from J, leaving 10 bases between. Germline V CDR1 and CDR2: SGDLS, YYNGEE. This CDR3 comprises 14 residues. CDR3 amino acids: CASSVGSLHYEQYF. The CDR3 DNA follows: TGTGCCAGCAGCGTAGGGTCCTTGCACTACGAGCAGTACTTC.

J is TRBJ2-7 and V is TRBV18; the D gene is possibly TRBD1 (9 bases). V dropped 3 bases and J dropped 3 bases, with 27 bases sitting between them. Germline V CDR1 and CDR2: KGHSH, LQKENI. The CDR3 runs 19 residues. CDR3 residues: CASSPGTGPFRGGFYEQYF. CDR3 sequence (DNA): TGTGCCAGCTCACCGGGGACAGGGCCATTCCGGGGGGGGTTCTACGAGCAGTACTTC.

V and J are TRBV7-9 and TRBJ1-1; D may be TRBD1 (6 bases). Germline V gene lookup returns CDR1 SEHNR and CDR2 FQNEAQ (reference sequence). Trimming stripped 5 bases from V and 7 bases from J, with 17 bases between. The CDR3 contains 14 residues. The CDR3 loop reads CASSQKGGGDEAFF. The CDR3 coding sequence is TGTGCCAGCAGCCAGAAGGGGGGTGGGGATGAAGCTTTCTTT.

The chain has TRBV6-1 and TRBJ1-2; 8 bases map to TRBD1. Germline V gives CDR1 MNHNS, CDR2 SASEGT. V trimming: 0 bases; J trimming: 8 bases; junction bases outside the gene matches: 2. The CDR3 is 13 residues long. CDR3 in DNA: TGTGCCAGCAGTGAAGCGGACAGGGACGGCTACACCTTC. This translates into CASSEADRDGYTF.

The chain is built from TRBV5-6 and TRBJ2-1, with D possibly matching TRBD1 (6 bases). The V gene lost 0 bases and the J gene lost 5 bases, with 12 bases spanning the gap. The V gene's germline CDR1 is SGHDT and CDR2 YYEEEE. There are 15 residues in the CDR3. CDR3 coding DNA: TGTGCCAGCAGCTTGGACGGGACAAACAACAATGAGCAGTTCTTC. Translating it yields CASSLDGTNNNEQFF.

The genes are TRBV30 and TRBJ2-2, with D perhaps given as TRBD1 or TRBD2 (6 bases each). Per the germline V gene, CDR1 is GTSNPN and CDR2 is SVGIG (reference sequence). The CDR3 spans 20 residues. The V and J ends lost 0 bases and 0 bases respectively, with 23 bases between them. The CDR3 bases are TGTGCCTGGAGTGTTTGGGGGGCCACGGGGCCTTTCGCGAACACCGGGGAGCTGTTTTTT. Its translation: CAWSVWGATGPFANTGELFF.

The chain combines TRBV10-3 with TRBJ2-2; 8 bases fit TRBD1. The J segment lost 2 bases and the V segment lost 7 bases, leaving 9 bases of the junction unmatched. Per germline, CDR1 ENHRY and CDR2 SYGVKD. The CDR3 loop spans 16 amino acids. Here the CDR3 reads CAIKDRAPKNTGELFF. For the CDR3, the DNA is TGTGCCATCAAGGACAGGGCCCCGAAAAACACCGGGGAGCTGTTTTTT.

This chain uses TRBV2 with TRBJ1-6; no clear D gene. The V end lost 8 bases, the J end lost 1 base, and 18 bases lay between the germline ends. The CDR3 runs to 17 residues. Germline V gives CDR1 SNHLY, CDR2 FYNNEI. The CDR3 nucleotides are TGTGCCAGCTTCGGTTCCGGCCCCAGTTCCTATAATTCACCCCTCCACTTT. Translating gives CASFGSGPSSYNSPLHF. Complete variable domain (other parts from reference TRBV2 and TRBJ1-6): EPEVTQTPSHQVTQMGQEVILRCVPISNHLYFYWYRQILGQKVEFLVSFYNNEISEKSEIFDDQFSVERPDGSNFTLKIRSTKLEDSAMYFCASFGSGPSSYNSPLHFGNGTRLTVT.

V gene TRBV19 combines with J gene TRBJ2-1; TRBD1 matches at 8 bases. The V segment lost 6 bases and the J segment 10 bases; nucleotides outside the gene matches: 8. The CDR3 totals 13 residues. From germline, CDR1 is LNHDA and CDR2 SQIVND (reference sequence). The DNA of the CDR3 is TGTGCCAGTAGACCGGGACAGGTAGGGGAGCAGTTCTTC. The encoded protein is CASRPGQVGEQFF.

The V and J genes are TRBV13 and TRBJ1-3; 7 bases are a match to TRBD1. The CDR3 is 15 amino acids. Germline CDR1 PRHDT, CDR2 FYEKMQ (reference sequence). The ends lost 7 bases at V and 3 bases at J; junction bases unmatched: 9. In DNA, the CDR3 is TGTGCCAGCACCCTTGCACCAGGGGGTGGAAACACCATATATTTT. Its protein is CASTLAPGGGNTIYF.

Only a few counts were recorded for this clone. The V and J genes are TRBV29-1 and TRBJ1-1; D call uncertain. The CDR3 consists of 11 residues. The ends were cut back, 2 bases at V and 3 bases at J, with 4 bases in the middle. Germline V gene data show CDR1 as SQVTM and CDR2 as ANQGSEA. The CDR3: CSVESDTEAFF. DNA of the CDR3: TGCAGCGTTGAATCGGACACTGAAGCTTTCTTT.

The rearrangement links TRBV19 to TRBJ1-5; 7 bases match TRBD1. V dropped 6 bases and J dropped 5; count of bases not matched to a gene: 4. This CDR3 region has 13 residues. Germline V gives CDR1 LNHDA, CDR2 SQIVND (reference sequence). CDR3 nucleotides: TGTGCCAGTAGCAACAGGGGAGATCAGCCCCAGCATTTT. It translates to CASSNRGDQPQHF.

A remark on this clone: This same CDR3 is encoded by further DNA sequences in the sample. The chain carries TRBV7-2 and TRBJ2-1; D remains unclear. The CDR3 spans 14 residues. CDR1 is SGHTA and CDR2 is FQGNSA in the germline V gene. The V end was cut by 0 bases, the J end by 4 bases, with 7 bases between. CDR3 in amino acids: CASSLAYGYNEQFF. The CDR3 bases are TGTGCCAGCAGCTTAGCCTACGGGTACAATGAGCAGTTCTTC.